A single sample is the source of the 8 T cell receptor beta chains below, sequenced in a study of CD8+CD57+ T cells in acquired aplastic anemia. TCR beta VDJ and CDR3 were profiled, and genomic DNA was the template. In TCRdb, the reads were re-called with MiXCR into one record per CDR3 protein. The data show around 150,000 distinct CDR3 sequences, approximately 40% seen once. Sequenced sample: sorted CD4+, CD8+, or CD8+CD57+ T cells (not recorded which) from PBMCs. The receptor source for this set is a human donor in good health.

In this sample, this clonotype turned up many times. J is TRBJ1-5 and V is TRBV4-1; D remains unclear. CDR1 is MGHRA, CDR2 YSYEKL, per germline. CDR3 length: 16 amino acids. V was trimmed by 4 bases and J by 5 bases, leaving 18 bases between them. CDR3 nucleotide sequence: TGCGCCAGCAGCCGCACTTATATAGGTGGTGATCAGCCCCAGCATTTT. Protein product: CASSRTYIGGDQPQHF.

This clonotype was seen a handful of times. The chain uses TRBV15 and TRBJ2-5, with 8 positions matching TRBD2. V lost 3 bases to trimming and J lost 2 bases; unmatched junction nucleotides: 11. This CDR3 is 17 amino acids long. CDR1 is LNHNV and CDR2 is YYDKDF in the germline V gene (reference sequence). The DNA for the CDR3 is TGTGCCACCAGCAGCCCGACCGGGACTAGGGGGCAAGAGACCCAGTACTTC. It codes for CATSSPTGTRGQETQYF.

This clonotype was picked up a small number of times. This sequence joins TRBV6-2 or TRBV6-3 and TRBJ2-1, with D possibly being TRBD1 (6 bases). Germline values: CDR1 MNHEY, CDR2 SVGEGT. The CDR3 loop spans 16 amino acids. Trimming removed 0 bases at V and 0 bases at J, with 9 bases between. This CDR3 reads CASSYSEGGSYNEQFF. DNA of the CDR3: TGTGCCAGCAGTTACTCAGAAGGGGGCTCCTACAATGAGCAGTTCTTC.

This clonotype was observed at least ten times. CDR3 loop: CARKGQGLYGYTF. CDR3 nucleotides: TGTGCCAGGAAGGGACAGGGGCTCTATGGCTACACCTTC. This rearrangement joins TRBV2 to TRBJ1-2, with 10 bases identical to TRBD1. The CDR3 consists of 13 residues. From germline, CDR1 is SNHLY and CDR2 FYNNEI. Trimming cost V 9 bases and J 4 bases; bases outside gene matches: 5.

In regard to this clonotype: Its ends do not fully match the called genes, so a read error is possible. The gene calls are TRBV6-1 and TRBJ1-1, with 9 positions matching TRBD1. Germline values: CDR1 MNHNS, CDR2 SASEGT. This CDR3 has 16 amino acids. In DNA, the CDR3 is TGTGCCAGCAGAAAGGGGACAGGGCGTTTGGTAACTGAAGCTCTCTTT. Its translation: CASRKGTGRLVTEALF.

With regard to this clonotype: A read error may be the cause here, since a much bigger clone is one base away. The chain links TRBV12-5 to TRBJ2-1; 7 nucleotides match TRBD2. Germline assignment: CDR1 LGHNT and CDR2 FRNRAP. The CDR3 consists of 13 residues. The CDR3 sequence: CASARREFNERFF. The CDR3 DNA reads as TGTGCTAGTGCAAGGCGGGAGTTCAATGAGCGGTTCTTC. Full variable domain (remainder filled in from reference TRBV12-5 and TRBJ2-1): DARVTQTPRHKVTEMGQEVTMRCQPILGHNTVFWYRQTMMQGLELLAYFRNRAPLDDSGMPKDRFSAEMPDATLATLKIQPSEPRDSAVYFCASARREFNERFFGPGTRLTVL.

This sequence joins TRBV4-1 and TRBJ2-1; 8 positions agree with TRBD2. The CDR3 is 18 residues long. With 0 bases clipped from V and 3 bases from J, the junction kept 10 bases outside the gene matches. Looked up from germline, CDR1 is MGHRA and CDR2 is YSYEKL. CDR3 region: CASSQDLARGDLYNEQFF. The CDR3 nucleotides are TGCGCCAGCAGCCAAGATCTGGCGCGGGGGGACCTCTACAATGAGCAGTTCTTC.

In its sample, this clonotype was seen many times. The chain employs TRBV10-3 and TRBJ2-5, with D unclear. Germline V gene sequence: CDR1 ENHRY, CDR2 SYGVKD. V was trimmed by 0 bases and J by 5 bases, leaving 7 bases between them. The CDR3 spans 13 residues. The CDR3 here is CAISESRAETQYF. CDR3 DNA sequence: TGTGCCATCAGTGAGTCTAGGGCGGAGACCCAGTACTTC.